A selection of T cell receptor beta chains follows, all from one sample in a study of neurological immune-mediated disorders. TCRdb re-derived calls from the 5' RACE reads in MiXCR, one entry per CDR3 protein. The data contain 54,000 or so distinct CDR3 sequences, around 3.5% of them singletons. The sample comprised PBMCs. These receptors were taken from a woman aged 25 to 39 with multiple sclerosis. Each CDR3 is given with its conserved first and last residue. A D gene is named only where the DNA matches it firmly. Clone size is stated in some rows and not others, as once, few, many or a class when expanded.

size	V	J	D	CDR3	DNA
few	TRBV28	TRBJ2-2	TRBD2	CASKAGAVGGELFF	TGTGCCAGCAAAGCGGGAGCGGTCGGCGGGGAGCTGTTTTTT
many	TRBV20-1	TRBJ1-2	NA	CSELQLTTNYGYTF	TGCAGTGAGTTACAGCTAACAACTAACTATGGCTACACCTTC
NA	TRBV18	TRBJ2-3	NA	CASSPPFRTDTQYF	TGTGCCAGCTCGCCGCCATTTCGCACAGATACGCAGTATTTT
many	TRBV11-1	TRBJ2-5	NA	CASSFGLQETQYF	TGTGCCAGCAGCTTCGGACTCCAAGAGACCCAGTACTTC
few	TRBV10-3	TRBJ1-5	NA	CAIASAEDQPQNF	TGTGCCATCGCTTCGGCAGAAGATCAGCCCCAGAATTTT
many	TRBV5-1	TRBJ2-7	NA	CASSLTGNYEQYF	TGCGCCAGCAGCTTGACAGGGAACTACGAGCAGTACTTC
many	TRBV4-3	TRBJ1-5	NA	CASSQDAAANNQPQHF	TGCGCCAGCAGCCAAGATGCGGCAGCAAACAATCAGCCCCAGCATTTT
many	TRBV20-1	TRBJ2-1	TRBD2	CSAPSGTSGGGLNEQFF	TGCAGTGCTCCCAGTGGGACTAGCGGGGGGGGATTGAATGAGCAGTTCTTC
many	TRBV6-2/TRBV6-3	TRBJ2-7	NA	CASSPSPARKPSYEQYF	TGTGCCAGCAGTCCGTCTCCGGCGCGAAAGCCCTCCTACGAGCAGTACTTC
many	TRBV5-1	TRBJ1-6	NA	CASSFGDYNSPLHF	TGCGCCAGCAGCTTTGGGGACTATAATTCACCCCTCCACTTT
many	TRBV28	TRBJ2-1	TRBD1	CASSQPTGAGEQFF	TGTGCCAGCAGTCAACCAACAGGGGCCGGTGAGCAGTTCTTC
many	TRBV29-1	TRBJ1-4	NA	CSVDRGNEKLFF	TGCAGCGTTGACAGGGGAAATGAAAAACTGTTTTTT
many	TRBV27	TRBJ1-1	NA	CASSRMEEGLAFF	TGTGCCAGCAGCCGTATGGAGGAGGGGCTGGCTTTCTTT
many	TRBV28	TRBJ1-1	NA	CASSFPRRENTEAFF	TGTGCCAGCAGTTTTCCCCGACGAGAGAACACTGAAGCTTTCTTT
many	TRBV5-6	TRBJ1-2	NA	CASSHNGRDNYGYTF	TGTGCCAGCAGCCACAACGGACGGGATAACTATGGCTACACCTTC
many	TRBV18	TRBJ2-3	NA	CASSPQDWDGDTQYF	TGTGCCAGCTCACCACAGGACTGGGATGGAGATACGCAGTATTTT
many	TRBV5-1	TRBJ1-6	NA	CASSLVPGGGTIGSPLHF	TGCGCCAGCAGCTTGGTCCCTGGTGGGGGGACGATAGGTTCACCCCTCCACTTT
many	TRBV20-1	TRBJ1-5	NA	CSARQPNQPQHF	TGCAGTGCAAGACAGCCCAATCAGCCCCAGCATTTT
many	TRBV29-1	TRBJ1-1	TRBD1	CSACDPQGANEAFF	TGCAGCGCTTGCGATCCTCAGGGGGCGAATGAAGCTTTCTTT
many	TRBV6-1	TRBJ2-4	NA	CASSEQFGDIQYF	TGTGCCAGCAGTGAGCAATTCGGCGACATTCAGTACTTC
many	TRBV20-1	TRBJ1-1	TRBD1	CSARDRRSTEAFF	TGCAGTGCTAGGGACAGGCGGAGCACTGAAGCTTTCTTT
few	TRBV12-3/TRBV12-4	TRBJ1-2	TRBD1	CASSEGQAGGYTF	TGTGCCAGCAGTGAGGGACAGGCGGGCGGCTACACCTTC
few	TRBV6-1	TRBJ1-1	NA	CASGQLNTEAFF	TGTGCCAGCGGACAGTTGAACACTGAAGCTTTCTTT
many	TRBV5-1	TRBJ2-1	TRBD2	CASSLRAGDGNEQFF	TGCGCCAGCAGCTTGCGTGCGGGGGACGGGAATGAGCAGTTCTTC
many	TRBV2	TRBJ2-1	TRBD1	CAGSGTVINEQFF	TGTGCCGGATCCGGGACAGTAATTAATGAGCAGTTCTTC
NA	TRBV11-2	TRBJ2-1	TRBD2	CASSLVGGVVNEQFF	TGTGCCAGCAGCTTAGTTGGGGGGGTGGTCAATGAGCAGTTCTTC
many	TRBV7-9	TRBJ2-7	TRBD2	CASSLGVAGAYEQYF	TGTGCCAGCAGCTTAGGTGTAGCGGGAGCCTACGAGCAGTACTTC
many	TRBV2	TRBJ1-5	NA	CASNAINSNQPQHF	TGTGCCAGCAATGCTATCAATAGCAATCAGCCCCAGCATTTT
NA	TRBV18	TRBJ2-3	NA	CASSPVTITDTQYF	TGTGCCAGCTCACCGGTGACCATCACAGATACGCAGTATTTT
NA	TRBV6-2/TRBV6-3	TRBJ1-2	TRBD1	CASGLQGRGYTF	TGTGCCAGTGGACTACAGGGGAGAGGCTACACCTTC
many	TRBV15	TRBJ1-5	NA	CATSRGETSNQPQNF	TGTGCCACCAGCAGAGGGGAGACAAGCAATCAGCCCCAGAATTTT
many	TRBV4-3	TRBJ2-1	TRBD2	CASSQVAGAGNNEQFF	TGCGCCAGCAGCCAAGTAGCGGGAGCGGGAAACAATGAGCAGTTCTTC
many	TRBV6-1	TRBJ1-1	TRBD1	CASETGATNTEAFF	TGTGCCAGCGAGACAGGGGCCACGAACACTGAAGCTTTCTTT
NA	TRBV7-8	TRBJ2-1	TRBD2	CASSRPAGIYNEQFF	TGTGCCAGCAGCCGTCCAGCGGGGATATACAATGAGCAGTTCTTC
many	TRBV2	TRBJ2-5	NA	CASSAYGSTLRETQYF	TGTGCCAGCAGTGCGTACGGTTCAACTTTAAGGGAGACCCAGTACTTC
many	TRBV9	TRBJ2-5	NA	CASSSGLWETQYF	TGTGCCAGCAGCTCCGGACTGTGGGAGACCCAGTACTTC
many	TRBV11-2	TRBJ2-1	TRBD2	CASSGSPGTSYNEQFF	TGTGCCAGCAGCGGCTCCCCCGGGACTAGCTACAATGAGCAGTTCTTC
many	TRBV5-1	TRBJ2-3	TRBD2	CASSSVATSGGSTDTQYF	TGCGCCAGCAGCTCTGTCGCCACTAGCGGGGGGAGCACAGATACGCAGTATTTT
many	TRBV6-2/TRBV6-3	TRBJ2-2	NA	CASSYSRERANTGELFF	TGTGCCAGCAGTTACTCGAGGGAGCGCGCGAACACCGGGGAGCTGTTTTTT
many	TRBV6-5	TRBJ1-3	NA	CASSYRGGGSGNTIYF	TGTGCCAGCAGTTACCGAGGTGGAGGGTCTGGAAACACCATATATTTT
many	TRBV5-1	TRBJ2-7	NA	CASSLSPTYEQYF	TGCGCCAGCAGCTTGTCTCCCACTTACGAGCAGTACTTC
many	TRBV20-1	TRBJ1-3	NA	CSATRDSRAGNTIYF	TGCAGTGCTACAAGGGACTCCCGAGCTGGAAACACCATATATTTT
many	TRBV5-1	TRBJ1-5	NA	CASSTDGQNNQPQHF	TGCGCCAGCAGCACGGACGGGCAGAACAATCAGCCCCAGCATTTT
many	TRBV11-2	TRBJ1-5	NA	CASSLGHPNQPQHF	TGTGCCAGCAGCCTGGGACACCCTAATCAGCCCCAGCATTTT
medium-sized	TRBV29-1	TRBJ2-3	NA	CSVSSVTDTQYF	TGCAGCGTCTCTAGCGTAACAGATACGCAGTATTTT
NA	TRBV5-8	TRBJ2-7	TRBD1	CASSLGDRGPLSYEQYF	TGTGCCAGCAGCTTGGGGGACAGGGGCCCCCTCTCCTACGAGCAGTACTTC
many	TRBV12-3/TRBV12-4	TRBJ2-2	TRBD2	CASSSGGGELFF	TGTGCCAGCAGTTCGGGGGGCGGGGAGCTGTTTTTT
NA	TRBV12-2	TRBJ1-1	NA	CASRLVTLNTEAFF	TGTGCAAGTCGCTTAGTAACCCTGAACACTGAAGCTTTCTTT
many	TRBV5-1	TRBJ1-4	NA	CASSSGGTIIYEKLFF	TGCGCCAGCAGCTCGGGAGGGACGATTATCTATGAAAAACTGTTTTTT
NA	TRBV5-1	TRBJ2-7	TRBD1	CASSLAGQGSFGEQYF	TGCGCCAGCAGCTTGGCTGGACAGGGTAGTTTCGGCGAGCAGTACTTC
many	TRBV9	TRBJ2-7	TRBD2	CASSVEGSGGAYEQYF	TGTGCCAGCAGCGTAGAGGGGAGCGGGGGGGCCTACGAGCAGTACTTC
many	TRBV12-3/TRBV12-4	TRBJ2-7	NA	CASKDLGQYF	TGTGCCAGCAAGGATCTCGGGCAGTACTTC
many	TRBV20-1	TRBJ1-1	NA	CSAKAPVWNTEAFF	TGCAGTGCGAAAGCGCCTGTTTGGAACACTGAAGCTTTCTTT
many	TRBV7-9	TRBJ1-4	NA	CASSLGSFATNEKLFF	TGTGCCAGCAGCTTGGGGTCGTTTGCAACTAATGAAAAACTGTTTTTT
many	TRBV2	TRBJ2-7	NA	CASSVGYEQYF	TGTGCCAGCAGTGTTGGGTACGAGCAGTACTTC